A single sample is the source of the 26 T cell receptor beta chains below, sequenced in a study of blood T cell repertoires in COVID-19. Produced via immunoSEQ multiplex PCR; TCRdb's table is partial and in-frame only. This sample has a few hundred thousand clones; 86% occur once, and the top ten carry approximately 9.8%. Sequenced: peripheral blood. These receptor sequences come from a man in his forties or fifties who had recovered from COVID-19.

The chain combines TRBV19 with TRBJ2-4, with 9 bases that match TRBD2. Trimming at V came to 2 bases and at J to 3 bases, leaving 11 bases not matched to a gene. Germline V gene lookup returns CDR1 LNHDA and CDR2 SQIVND (reference sequence). The length of the CDR3 is 18 residues. CDR3: CASSIRASGEDSKNIQYF. CDR3 DNA: TGTGCCAGTAGTATACGAGCTAGCGGGGAGGATAGCAAAAACATTCAGTACTTC.

This clone was seen a single time. The V and J genes are TRBV2 and TRBJ1-2; D unclear. The CDR3 sequence is 16 residues long. V dropped 3 bases and J dropped 0 bases, with 14 bases sitting between them. The V gene's germline CDR1 is SNHLY and CDR2 FYNNEI. CDR3 DNA sequence: TGTGCCAGCAGTGAGGGAGGAGGCGCCCCTAACTATGGCTACACCTTC. It yields the protein CASSEGGGAPNYGYTF.

J is TRBJ1-4 and V is TRBV5-8, with 7 bases identical to TRBD1. V dropped 5 bases and J dropped 5; count of bases not matched to a gene: 6. The CDR3 runs to 14 residues. Germline assignment: CDR1 SGHTS and CDR2 YDEGEE. The CDR3 bases are TGTGCCAGCAGTTCGGGACAGCTAAATGAAAAACTGTTTTTT. Protein: CASSSGQLNEKLFF.

The V call is TRBV5-4, the J call TRBJ1-2; the match to TRBD1 covers 9 bases. CDR3 length: 15 amino acids. Germline loops: CDR1 SGHNT, CDR2 YYREEE (reference sequence). V was clipped by 3 bases and J by 8 bases; unmatched bases: 11. This CDR3 is CASSSIQGASGGYTF. DNA of the CDR3: TGTGCCAGCAGCTCGATACAGGGGGCCTCGGGCGGCTACACCTTC.

The chain joins TRBV7-2 to TRBJ2-1; 7 bases line up with TRBD2. The CDR3 is made up of 19 amino acids. Germline CDR1 SGHTA, CDR2 FQGNSA. V lost 3 bases and J lost 6; bases outside the gene matches: 20. The CDR3 here is CASSLRWAASGPFGNEQFF. The CDR3 DNA reads TGTGCCAGCAGCTTGCGATGGGCCGCTAGCGGCCCCTTTGGCAATGAGCAGTTCTTC.

This chain connects TRBV10-3 to TRBJ2-7, with 7 bases fitting TRBD2. The CDR3 is made up of 16 amino acids. After removal of 1 base from V and 2 bases from J, the junction contained 8 bases not matched to a gene. CDR1 is ENHRY and CDR2 is SYGVKD in the germline V gene. The CDR3: CAISEFKGRAPYEQYF. The DNA of the CDR3 is TGTGCCATCAGTGAGTTCAAAGGGAGGGCCCCCTACGAGCAGTACTTC.

The chain is built from TRBV29-1 and TRBJ2-2; 10 nucleotides match TRBD2. J lost 6 bases, V lost 7 bases, and 11 bases had no gene match. The CDR3 extends over 15 amino acids. Germline lookup yields CDR1 SQVTM and CDR2 ANQGSEA. The CDR3 region has the DNA TGCAGCGCCAGGGCGCTAGCGGGGGACTCCGGGGAGCTGTTTTTT. It encodes CSARALAGDSGELFF.

V gene TRBV29-1 combines with J gene TRBJ2-1, with D maybe TRBD2 (5 bases). The CDR3 spans 14 residues. Between the trimmed V and J ends, which lost 6 bases and 0 bases, there was a span of 12 bases. CDR1 is SQVTM and CDR2 is ANQGSEA in the germline V gene. This chain's CDR3 is CSVMTGSSYNEQFF. Here the CDR3 DNA reads TGCAGCGTAATGACTGGGAGCTCCTACAATGAGCAGTTCTTC.

The gene calls are TRBV7-2 and TRBJ2-3, with a weak D call TRBD2 (5 bases). CDR3 length: 16 amino acids. Looked up from germline, CDR1 is SGHTA and CDR2 is FQGNSA. V shed 1 base and J shed 1 base, with 12 bases lying between them. For the CDR3, the DNA is TGTGCCAGCAGCTTAGGCTTTTACGGGGGCACAGATACGCAGTATTTT. It encodes CASSLGFYGGTDTQYF.

The chain joins TRBV19 to TRBJ1-5, with 8 bases fitting TRBD1. The CDR3 sequence is 15 residues long. Unmatched junction bases numbered 2, after V lost 1 base and J lost 3 bases. Germline V gene sequence: CDR1 LNHDA, CDR2 SQIVND (reference sequence). The CDR3 sequence is CASSIAGGVNQPQHF. In nucleotides, the CDR3 is TGTGCCAGTAGTATAGCAGGGGGCGTCAATCAGCCCCAGCATTTT.

In this sample, this clone turned up once. The rearrangement uses TRBV7-2 and TRBJ2-3; D gene uncertain. This CDR3 has 16 residues. Germline CDR1 SGHTA, CDR2 FQGNSA. The V and J ends lost 0 bases and 6 bases respectively, with 16 bases between them. CDR3 bases: TGTGCCAGCAGCTTAGCGCAACTCCCTCCGTTGGATACGCAGTATTTT. Translated: CASSLAQLPPLDTQYF. Based on the CDR3 plus reference TRBV7-2 and TRBJ2-3, the full variable domain is GAGVSQSPSNKVTEKGKDVELRCDPISGHTALYWYRQSLGQGLEFLIYFQGNSAPDKSGLPSDRFSAERTGGSVSTLTIQRTQQEDSAVYLCASSLAQLPPLDTQYFGPGTRLTVL.

The chain employs TRBV5-1 and TRBJ1-1; D remains unclear. V was shortened by 0 bases and J by 4 bases, with 13 bases between the two germline ends. CDR3 length: 15 residues. Germline V lookup: CDR1 SGHRS, CDR2 YFSETQ. CDR3 amino acids: CASSLGTPRSTEAFF. DNA for the CDR3: TGCGCCAGCAGCTTGGGAACACCTCGAAGCACTGAAGCTTTCTTT. The full variable domain, its missing parts supplied by reference TRBV5-1 and TRBJ1-1, is KAGVTQTPRYLIKTRGQQVTLSCSPISGHRSVSWYQQTPGQGLQFLFEYFSETQRNKGNFPGRFSGRQFSNSRSEMNVSTLELGDSALYLCASSLGTPRSTEAFFGQGTRLTVV.

In nucleotides, the CDR3 is TGTGCCAGCAGCCCGGGGGGGAATACCGGGGAGCTGTTTTTT. Translation: CASSPGGNTGELFF. The chain recombines TRBV6-2 or TRBV6-3 with TRBJ2-2; TRBD2 matches at 8 bases. V trimming: 6 bases; J trimming: 5 bases; junction bases outside the gene matches: 5. The CDR3 contains 14 residues. Germline CDR1 MNHEY, CDR2 SVGEGT.

CDR3 region: CASSYPPGQGGQPQHF. The DNA of the CDR3 is TGTGCCAGCAGTTACCCCCCGGGACAGGGAGGTCAGCCCCAGCATTTT. J is TRBJ1-5 and V is TRBV6-2 or TRBV6-3, with 9 nucleotides matching TRBD1. V trimming: 2 bases; J trimming: 6 bases; junction bases outside the gene matches: 8. Germline values: CDR1 MNHEY, CDR2 SVGEGT. CDR3 length: 16 residues.

This rearrangement joins TRBV6-2 or TRBV6-3 to TRBJ2-7; 14 nucleotides line up with TRBD2. Germline V lookup: CDR1 MNHEY, CDR2 SVGEGT. The junction had 10 bases not matched to a gene; V was cut back by 4 bases and J by 2 bases. CDR3 length: 18 residues. CDR3 protein: CASSSGTSGSPPPYEQYF. CDR3 DNA sequence: TGTGCCAGCAGTTCGGGGACTAGCGGGAGCCCCCCTCCCTACGAGCAGTACTTC.

V gene TRBV6-1 combines with J gene TRBJ1-1; D is uncertain. Germline V CDR1 and CDR2: MNHNS, SASEGT. The CDR3 is made up of 15 amino acids. Trimming removed 2 bases from V and 1 base from J, with 11 bases in between. In nucleotides, the CDR3 is TGTGCCAGCAGTGAACTTGCACAGAGGAACACTGAAGCTTTCTTT. This encodes CASSELAQRNTEAFF.

The chain recombines TRBV9 with TRBJ1-5, with 8 bases fitting TRBD1. CDR3 size: 15 residues. Germline V gene data show CDR1 as SGDLS and CDR2 as YYNGEE. J lost 2 bases, V lost 3 bases, and 4 bases had no gene match. CDR3 coding DNA: TGTGCCAGCAGCGCTACAGGGGGTGGCAATCAGCCCCAGCATTTT. This codes for CASSATGGGNQPQHF.

V gene TRBV27 combines with J gene TRBJ2-1; no firm D call. The CDR3 runs 13 residues. The germline gives CDR1 MNHEY, CDR2 SMNVEV (reference sequence). Trimming took off 2 bases at V and 5 bases at J, with 7 bases between the two ends. The DNA for the CDR3 is TGTGCCAGCAGTTTAGTACTAAACAATGAGCAGTTCTTC. Its protein product is CASSLVLNNEQFF.

Written as DNA, the CDR3 is TGTGCCAGTGTCCGGGACATCCACAATGAGCAGTTCTTC. Protein sequence: CASVRDIHNEQFF. The chain has TRBV2 and TRBJ2-1, with D perhaps TRBD1 (6 bases). V shed 9 bases and J shed 5 bases, with 14 bases lying between them. The CDR3 sequence is 13 residues long. The germline V gene encodes CDR1 SNHLY and CDR2 FYNNEI.

V gene TRBV5-1 combines with J gene TRBJ2-3; D remains ambiguous. Between the trimmed V and J ends, which lost 2 bases and 3 bases, there was a span of 4 bases. The CDR3 has 12 residues. CDR1 and CDR2 (germline): SGHRS, YFSETQ. The CDR3 region is CASSLLTDTQYF. In nucleotides, the CDR3 is TGCGCCAGCAGCTTATTAACAGATACGCAGTATTTT.

This rearrangement joins TRBV30 to TRBJ2-1, with TRBD2 matching over 12 bases. The CDR3 has 14 amino acids. J lost 14 bases, V lost 0 bases, and 8 bases had no gene match. CDR1 and CDR2 (germline): GTSNPN, SVGIG (reference sequence). This CDR3 is CAWSVRASGGEKFF. CDR3 in DNA: TGTGCCTGGAGTGTACGGGCTAGCGGGGGGGAGAAGTTCTTC.

The table lists this clone with a few counts. The chain couples TRBV12-5 to TRBJ1-6, with D uncertain. Trimming took off 0 bases at V and 13 bases at J, with 16 bases between the two ends. The CDR3 runs to 15 residues. Germline CDR1 LGHNT, CDR2 FRNRAP. The DNA for the CDR3 is TGTGCTAGTGGTTTGGTAGGACTAGGTCCCTCGCCCCTCCACTTT. Protein sequence: CASGLVGLGPSPLHF.

The chain links TRBV6-2 or TRBV6-3 to TRBJ1-1; possibly TRBD1 for D (5 bases). CDR3 length equals 14 residues. CDR1 and CDR2 (germline): MNHEY, SVGEGT. With 0 bases removed from V and 4 bases from J, the gap between germline ends came to 9 bases. The CDR3 spells CASSYSAGVTEAFF. The CDR3 DNA reads TGTGCCAGCAGTTACTCTGCGGGGGTCACTGAAGCTTTCTTT.

The rearrangement uses TRBV7-2 and TRBJ2-2, with 8 bases matching TRBD2. Germline CDR1 is SGHTA and CDR2 is FQGNSA. V lost 3 bases and J lost 4; bases outside the gene matches: 7. The CDR3 is 16 amino acids. CDR3 residues: CASSFLSGAPTGELFF. The CDR3 DNA is TGTGCCAGCAGCTTCCTTAGCGGGGCGCCCACCGGGGAGCTGTTTTTT. Full variable domain (remainder filled in from reference TRBV7-2 and TRBJ2-2): GAGVSQSPSNKVTEKGKDVELRCDPISGHTALYWYRQSLGQGLEFLIYFQGNSAPDKSGLPSDRFSAERTGGSVSTLTIQRTQQEDSAVYLCASSFLSGAPTGELFFGEGSRLTVL.

The chain is built from TRBV4-3 and TRBJ2-7; 10 nucleotides align to TRBD1. Trimming cost V 2 bases and J 2 bases; bases outside gene matches: 6. This CDR3 spans 16 amino acids. Germline CDR1 reads LGHNA; CDR2 reads YSLEER. Here the CDR3 DNA reads TGCGCCAGCAGCCAACGCTCCGGGACAGGGGCCTACGAGCAGTACTTC. Protein: CASSQRSGTGAYEQYF.

This sequence joins TRBV27 and TRBJ2-1; 15 positions match TRBD2. Per germline, CDR1 MNHEY and CDR2 SMNVEV (reference sequence). The CDR3 length is 17 residues. Germline trimming cut 5 bases from V and 5 bases from J; bases unmatched to any gene: 7. CDR3 loop: CASSHRRTSGRDNEQFF. For the CDR3, the DNA is TGTGCCAGCAGTCACCGTCGGACTAGCGGGAGGGACAATGAGCAGTTCTTC.